This T cell receptor beta chain is from a study of cytomegalovirus exposure and HLA in healthy donors. Study findings and constraints: CMV antigen specificity of a few CMV-associated chains was confirmed in vitro. Donor immune exposure was known only as CMV serostatus. The listing of 150 to 200 TCR beta chains classed them as cytomegalovirus-associated.

For this clone: Antigen: not known.

The study ran its PCR with 60 Vbeta and 13 Jbeta primers. Using immunoSEQ multiplex PCR, the repertoire was profiled, and TCRdb retains in-frame clones only, with some absent. The sample has about 130,000 clones; around 83% are singletons. This receptor was taken from a woman under 30 in good health and CMV-seropositive. The sequenced sample was PBMCs.

The CDR3 DNA reads TGCGCCAGCGCCGAACAGGGGTCCTCCTACGAGCAGTACTTC. This sequence encodes CASAEQGSSYEQYF. The chain has TRBV5-1 and TRBJ2-7; 7 positions agree with TRBD1. Looked up from germline, CDR1 is SGHRS and CDR2 is YFSETQ. J lost 0 bases, V lost 7 bases, and 7 bases had no gene match. The CDR3 has 14 amino acids.